This entry is about one T cell receptor (beta chain). The antigen is not known. Sequencing was performed with immunoSEQ multiplex PCR; in TCRdb, only in-frame clones are kept and a portion is missing. Among fewer than 45,000 clones, roughly nine tenths were seen once, and the ten largest hold 5.5%. The entry originates in a study of PD-1 blockade in classical Hodgkin lymphoma. Germline V gene sequence: CDR1 SEHNR, CDR2 FQNEAQ (reference sequence). This CDR3 is 17 amino acids long. J was trimmed by 4 bases and V by 3 bases; bases with no gene match: 9. All the patients suffered relapse after autologous stem cell transplantation, and brentuximab vedotin exposure differed. Study-level results: Nivolumab initiation under 1 year post-ASCT meant exclusion. Repertoire difference causes, possibly disease activity or prior therapy, remain undefined. Diversity similar to that of newly diagnosed patients was seen at baseline in complete responders.

V and J are TRBV7-9 and TRBJ1-4; 9 bases agree with TRBD1. Sequences were derived from peripheral blood mononuclear cells (PBMCs), sampled before the second cycle of nivolumab. The TCR was taken from a human donor with classical Hodgkin lymphoma. CDR3 nucleotide sequence: TGTGCCAGCAGCTTTTCAGGACAGGGGAGAATTAATGAAAAACTGTTTTTT. As protein: CASSFSGQGRINEKLFF.